The rows below give T cell receptor beta chains drawn from one sample of a study of shared clonotypes between healthy human individuals. Generated by immunoSEQ multiplex PCR, the TCRdb table keeps only in-frame clones and is missing some. Seen here are roughly 2.2 million clones, about nine tenths observed once, and the top ten hold around 0.4%. Sample: naive CD4+ T cells from PBMCs. The receptor set was obtained from a man in his late teens or twenties in good health. Some clones in this sample may be carry-over from other donors' samples. CDR3s include the opening cysteine and the closing phenylalanine or tryptophan. Each record gives: V gene, J gene, CDR3 protein.

>TRBV7-6|TRBJ2-2
CASSSRGAGGKGTPGGELFF
>TRBV5-1|TRBJ2-5
CASRWTGEGQETQYF
>TRBV18|TRBJ2-7
CASSPGLAGSYEQYF
>TRBV7-8|TRBJ2-4
CASSLELANYKNIQYF
>TRBV7-9|TRBJ2-7
CASSFMRSYEQYF
>TRBV6-1|TRBJ2-7
CASIPPGLSYEQYF
>TRBV7-3|TRBJ1-4
CASSSPLDRGDEKLFF
>TRBV6-5|TRBJ1-1
CASSYRQKAFF
>TRBV13|TRBJ2-2
CASSHRGASRNTGELFF
>TRBV7-7|TRBJ1-1
CASSLARGDEAFF
>TRBV7-2|TRBJ2-5
CASSFGQQETQYF
>TRBV5-1|TRBJ1-5
CASSLTGQGDQPQHF
>TRBV15|TRBJ1-4
CATSRGSTATNEKLFF
>TRBV6-1|TRBJ2-3
CASSVGHSRSTDTQYF
>TRBV9|TRBJ1-1
CASSVLPTAGTEAFF
>TRBV6-5|TRBJ1-5
CASSSRGGGGNQPQHF
>TRBV11-1|TRBJ1-5
CASSLRNSNQPQHF
>TRBV19|TRBJ2-7
CASSIEGGFHEQYF
>TRBV5-6|TRBJ2-2
CASSLMGLAGTAGELFF
>TRBV5-1|TRBJ2-5
CASSLVGTSGRVAETQYF
>TRBV6-6|TRBJ2-7
CASNYGTGVYEQYF
>TRBV28|TRBJ2-5
CASSSPRQGHQETQYF
>TRBV15|TRBJ1-2
CATSRDRGPRLEVHGYTF
>TRBV28|TRBJ2-7
CASSLRPNEQYF
>TRBV10-3|TRBJ2-2
CAIRGQGAGTGELFF
>TRBV30|TRBJ1-2
CAWSVKGSYGYTF
>TRBV15|TRBJ2-5
CATSTTGVSETQYF
>TRBV29-1|TRBJ2-1
CSVEKLWGTNEQFF
>TRBV2|TRBJ1-1
CASSDGTGVTEAFF
>TRBV15|TRBJ2-1
CATSSRGGLAFNEQFF
>TRBV7-2|TRBJ2-1
CASSLGLAGGADEQFF
>TRBV5-4|TRBJ1-1
CASSLFSGERTEAFF
>TRBV30|TRBJ2-7
CAWSQDRVNEQYF
>TRBV27|TRBJ1-2
CASSPGGAYGYTF
>TRBV2|TRBJ2-7
CASTEGAPGTYEQYF